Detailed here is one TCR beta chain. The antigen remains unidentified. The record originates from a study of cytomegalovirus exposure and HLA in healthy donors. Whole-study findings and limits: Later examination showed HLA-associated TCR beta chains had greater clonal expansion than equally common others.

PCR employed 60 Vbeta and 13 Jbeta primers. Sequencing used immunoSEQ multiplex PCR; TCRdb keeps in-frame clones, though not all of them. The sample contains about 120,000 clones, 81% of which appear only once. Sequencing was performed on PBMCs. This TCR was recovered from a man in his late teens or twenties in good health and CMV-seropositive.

The CDR3 sequence: CASSLRGTGGHGYTF. CDR3 DNA: TGTGCCAGCAGCTTACGAGGGACAGGGGGACATGGCTACACCTTC. This chain connects TRBV7-2 to TRBJ1-2, with TRBD1 identical over 11 bases. This CDR3 spans 15 amino acids. J lost 6 bases, V lost 2 bases, and 5 bases had no gene match. CDR1 is SGHTA and CDR2 is FQGNSA in the germline V gene.